Below are 23 T cell receptor beta chains sequenced from a single sample in a study of circulating tumor DNA in untreated peripheral T-cell lymphoma. TCRdb's table, derived via immunoSEQ multiplex PCR, lists solely in-frame clones and lacks some. In the table there are around 2,700 clones, 60% to 65% of which are singletons. Sequenced sample: tumor tissue. These TCRs come from a human donor with peripheral T-cell lymphoma.

This clone was detected only once. The chain combines TRBV18 with TRBJ2-2; a weak D match, TRBD2 (6 bases). V lost 3 bases and J 1 base, leaving 9 bases between the germline ends. Germline V gene sequence: CDR1 KGHSH, CDR2 LQKENI. The CDR3 loop spans 15 amino acids. The CDR3 nucleotides read TGTGCCAGCTCACCTACGGGACTGAACACCGGGGAGCTGTTTTTT. Translation gives CASSPTGLNTGELFF.

The chain employs TRBV19 and TRBJ1-5; D is unresolved. This CDR3 has 14 amino acids. The V end was cut by 5 bases, the J end by 2 bases, with 10 bases between. Germline CDR1 reads LNHDA; CDR2 reads SQIVND (reference sequence). CDR3 amino acids: CASSPSGGNQPQHF. The CDR3 DNA sequence: TGTGCCAGTAGTCCCAGTGGGGGCAATCAGCCCCAGCATTTT.

CDR3 DNA sequence: TGCAGCGTTACGCCCGGGACAGGGGGCGGTTTCTATGGCTACACCTTC. Translating gives CSVTPGTGGGFYGYTF. The chain recombines TRBV29-1 with TRBJ1-2; 12 nucleotides align to TRBD1. The CDR3 totals 16 residues. The V segment lost 5 bases and the J segment 4 bases; nucleotides outside the gene matches: 11. Germline CDR1 SQVTM, CDR2 ANQGSEA.

This clone is judged large (0.1 to 1%). The chain joins TRBV11-3 to TRBJ1-2; no clear D gene. Deletions cut 5 bases from V and 8 bases from J, with 21 bases between. Germline values: CDR1 SGHNT, CDR2 YENEEA. The CDR3 has 15 residues. The CDR3 DNA is TGTGCCAGCAGCCCGTGGGGAGGCGGCTCGGAGGGCTACACCTTC. Its translation is CASSPWGGGSEGYTF. Together with reference TRBV11-3 and TRBJ1-2, the CDR3 gives the full variable domain: EAGVVQSPRYKIIEKKQPVAFWCNPISGHNTLYWYLQNLGQGPELLIRYENEEAVDDSQLPKDRFSAERLKGVDSTLKIQPAELGDSAVYLCASSPWGGGSEGYTFGSGTRLTVV.

The chain joins TRBV10-1 to TRBJ2-3; D may be TRBD2 (5 bases). Germline V CDR1 and CDR2: WNHNN, SYGVQD (reference sequence). V lost 8 bases and J lost 0, with 9 bases in between. The CDR3 extends over 13 amino acids. The CDR3: CASGGSSTDTQYF. The CDR3 DNA follows: TGCGCCAGCGGCGGGTCGAGCACAGATACGCAGTATTTT.

The genes are TRBV11-3 and TRBJ1-2; unclear D gene. Germline V gives CDR1 SGHNT, CDR2 YENEEA. V shed 2 bases and J shed 3 bases, with 13 bases lying between them. The CDR3 loop spans 15 amino acids. The CDR3 region has the DNA TGTGCCAGCAGCTTATCACGTGGCGCGGACTATGGCTACACCTTC. Translating it yields CASSLSRGADYGYTF. Based on the CDR3 plus reference TRBV11-3 and TRBJ1-2, the full variable domain is EAGVVQSPRYKIIEKKQPVAFWCNPISGHNTLYWYLQNLGQGPELLIRYENEEAVDDSQLPKDRFSAERLKGVDSTLKIQPAELGDSAVYLCASSLSRGADYGYTFGSGTRLTVV.

For this clone: No conserved phenylalanine or tryptophan ends this CDR3, so it is likely a read error. The DNA is omitted, as the CDR3 cannot be located on it reliably, and the CDR3 follows TCRdb's listing. V and J are TRBV4-1 and TRBJ1-2; TRBD1 reflects the table's D call only, with no check against the DNA. CDR1 is MGHRA and CDR2 is YSYEKL in the germline V gene. The length of the CDR3 is 17 amino acids, counting both ends. CDR3 sequence: CASSQGASGTSSRGYLI.

The gene calls are TRBV19 and TRBJ2-7, with 8 bases identical to TRBD2. CDR1 and CDR2 (germline): LNHDA, SQIVND (reference sequence). With V trimmed by 6 bases and J by 4 bases, 14 bases remained unmatched. CDR3 length: 16 amino acids. The CDR3 bases are TGTGCCAGTAGCAAAGAAATGACTAGCGTAGGATACGAGCAGTACTTC. This codes for CASSKEMTSVGYEQYF.

This sequence joins TRBV18 and TRBJ1-5, with D possibly matching TRBD1 (5 bases). The V and J ends lost 3 bases and 4 bases respectively, with 7 bases between them. The CDR3 covers 13 residues. Germline V CDR1 and CDR2: KGHSH, LQKENI. CDR3 sequence reads: CASSPGLNQPQHF. CDR3 DNA: TGTGCCAGCTCACCGGGACTGAATCAGCCCCAGCATTTT.

This clone was detected once. The gene calls are TRBV19 and TRBJ2-1; 8 positions agree with TRBD2. The germline V gene has CDR1 LNHDA and CDR2 SQIVND (reference sequence). The CDR3 covers 15 residues. J was trimmed by 8 bases and V by 4 bases; bases with no gene match: 10. This CDR3 is CASSKTSVLSDEQFF. The CDR3 region has the DNA TGTGCCAGTAGTAAGACTAGCGTACTATCAGATGAGCAGTTCTTC.

This clone has only a few counts. The V and J genes are TRBV19 and TRBJ1-1, with 7 bases lining up with TRBD1. This CDR3 has 12 amino acids. Germline values: CDR1 LNHDA, CDR2 SQIVND (reference sequence). Trimming took 9 bases from V and 5 from J; bases not matched to a gene: 6. The CDR3 protein is CASERGLTEAFF. CDR3 nucleotides: TGTGCCAGCGAGAGGGGGCTTACTGAAGCTTTCTTT.

The chain uses TRBV29-1 and TRBJ2-2; D gene uncertain. Trimming took off 3 bases at V and 4 bases at J, with 6 bases between the two ends. The germline gives CDR1 SQVTM, CDR2 ANQGSEA. This CDR3 contains 12 residues. Here the CDR3 DNA reads TGCAGCGTTGAGGAGTCCACCGGGGAGCTGTTTTTT. Amino acid sequence: CSVEESTGELFF.

The CDR3 loop is CASSEEGYHQPQHF. The CDR3 DNA is TGTGCCAGCAGTGAAGAGGGGTATCATCAGCCCCAGCATTTT. V gene TRBV6-1 combines with J gene TRBJ1-5; possible D gene TRBD1, 5 bases. The CDR3 is made up of 14 amino acids. CDR1 is MNHNS and CDR2 is SASEGT in the germline V gene. With 1 base removed from V and 5 bases from J, the gap between germline ends came to 9 bases.

This clone is termed medium-sized. The chain recombines TRBV29-1 with TRBJ2-5, with 13 bases identical to TRBD2. The length of the CDR3 is 15 residues. CDR1 is SQVTM and CDR2 is ANQGSEA in the germline V gene. The trim removed 3 bases at V and 1 base at J, leaving 2 bases unmatched. CDR3 loop: CSVDGLAGVQETQYF. Written as DNA, the CDR3 is TGCAGCGTTGACGGACTAGCGGGGGTCCAAGAGACCCAGTACTTC.

This chain uses TRBV18 with TRBJ2-7, with TRBD1 identical over 7 bases. Germline values: CDR1 KGHSH, CDR2 LQKENI. V shed 3 bases, J shed 3 bases, and the junction held 11 bases outside the gene matches. The CDR3 length is 16 residues. The CDR3: CASSPPPQTGIYEQYF. In nucleotides, the CDR3 is TGTGCCAGCTCACCTCCCCCCCAGACAGGGATCTACGAGCAGTACTTC.

The CDR3 reads CASSIEQLGNTIYF. The CDR3 DNA reads as TGTGCCAGTAGTATAGAGCAGCTTGGAAACACCATATATTTT. V is TRBV19 and J is TRBJ1-3; D unclear. Germline V gene sequence: CDR1 LNHDA, CDR2 SQIVND (reference sequence). This CDR3 spans 14 amino acids. V gave up 0 bases and J gave up 3 bases, with 6 bases separating them.

The chain has TRBV6-8 and TRBJ2-3; 12 bases are shared with TRBD2. V gave up 2 bases and J gave up 5 bases; unmatched junction bases: 5. The CDR3 spans 16 residues. Per germline, CDR1 MNHGY and CDR2 SAAAGT. DNA of the CDR3: TGTGCCAGCAGTTACACTAGCGGGGGGCCAATAGATACGCAGTATTTT. Encoded protein: CASSYTSGGPIDTQYF.

The CDR3 loop reads CASSEGTSGWYEQYF. The CDR3 coding sequence is TGTGCCAGCAGTGAAGGGACTAGCGGGTGGTACGAGCAGTACTTC. J is TRBJ2-7 and V is TRBV6-7; 12 bases are shared with TRBD2. TRBV6-7 is assigned to the ORF class and has an uncertain function. The ends lost 5 bases at V and 4 bases at J; junction bases unmatched: 6. This CDR3 region has 15 residues.

This clone was counted a few times. J is TRBJ1-4 and V is TRBV6-8; the D is unclear. Trimming cost V 9 bases and J 3 bases, with 20 bases left between them. The CDR3 length is 16 residues. The germline V gene has CDR1 MNHGY and CDR2 SAAAGT. CDR3 in amino acids: CASKGGGGRANEKLFF. As DNA, the CDR3 is TGTGCCAGTAAGGGTGGCGGCGGGCGAGCTAATGAAAAACTGTTTTTT.

This clone was recorded once. The chain recombines TRBV18 with TRBJ1-1; 10 nucleotides agree with TRBD1. CDR1 and CDR2 from the germline V gene are KGHSH and LQKENI. The CDR3 has 18 amino acids. V was clipped by 6 bases and J by 1 base; unmatched bases: 14. This CDR3 reads CASSQLPPDRGANTEAFF. CDR3 in DNA: TGTGCCAGCTCCCAGCTACCCCCGGACAGGGGGGCGAACACTGAAGCTTTCTTT.

This chain joins TRBV19 and TRBJ1-6, with no clear D. V lost 6 bases and J lost 4, with 22 bases in between. The germline V gene has CDR1 LNHDA and CDR2 SQIVND (reference sequence). The CDR3 runs to 18 residues. CDR3 bases: TGTGCCAGTAGCCTGGAGGGAACAAGGAAGCCTTATAATTCACCCCTCCACTTT. Residues: CASSLEGTRKPYNSPLHF.

The genes are TRBV18 and TRBJ1-2; unclear D gene. This CDR3 has 13 amino acids. Germline lookup yields CDR1 KGHSH and CDR2 LQKENI. The V gene lost 3 bases and the J gene lost 0 bases, with 5 bases spanning the gap. The CDR3: CASSPGANYGYTF. CDR3 coding DNA: TGTGCCAGCTCACCGGGAGCTAACTATGGCTACACCTTC.

The chain recombines TRBV6-8 with TRBJ1-2, with D possibly being TRBD1 (6 bases). V was pared by 5 bases and J by 4 bases, with 17 bases between. The germline V gene encodes CDR1 MNHGY and CDR2 SAAAGT. The CDR3 length is 15 residues. The CDR3 sequence: CASSPRQVAGYGYTF. The CDR3 DNA follows: TGTGCCAGCAGTCCAAGACAGGTGGCGGGCTATGGCTACACCTTC.